The present T cell receptor (beta chain) was sequenced within a study of tissue T cells after allogeneic stem cell transplantation. Generated by immunoSEQ multiplex PCR, the TCRdb table keeps only in-frame clones and is missing some. In the table there are approximately 1,000 clones, around 90% of which are singletons. This clone was picked up one time. CDR3 length: 15 residues. Germline loops: CDR1 MNHNS, CDR2 SASEGT. With 1 base clipped from V and 4 bases from J, the junction kept 2 bases outside the gene matches. The genes are TRBV6-1 and TRBJ2-5, with 11 bases lining up with TRBD1. The sample was spleen tissue, taken at autopsy. The sequence came from a male patient over 55 with steroid-refractory graft-versus-host disease after an allogeneic stem cell transplant. These T cells may partly come from the graft donor. The CDR3 loop reads CASSEGTGGAETQYF. CDR3 DNA: TGTGCCAGCAGTGAAGGGACAGGGGGCGCAGAGACCCAGTACTTC.